A single sample gave rise to the 20 T cell receptor beta chains below, sequenced in a study of blood T cell repertoires in COVID-19. Assay used: immunoSEQ multiplex PCR; TCRdb lists only in-frame clones, some missing. In the table there are 250,000 to 350,000 clones, about 85% of which are singletons. Sequenced input: PBMCs or T cells enriched from blood (not recorded which). These receptors came from a woman in her fifties or sixties who had recovered from COVID-19.

The chain combines TRBV4-2 with TRBJ2-3; D is perhaps TRBD1 (6 bases). Germline V gene sequence: CDR1 LGHNA, CDR2 YNFKEQ. The ends were cut back, 2 bases at V and 0 bases at J, with 15 bases in the middle. The CDR3 spans 17 residues. The CDR3 nucleotides are TGTGCCAGCAGCCAAAGCCCCGGGACATCTAGCACAGATACGCAGTATTTT. This sequence encodes CASSQSPGTSSTDTQYF.

This chain joins TRBV20-1 and TRBJ2-4, with D hard to call. Germline CDR1 is DFQATT and CDR2 is SNEGSKA (reference sequence). CDR3 size: 10 residues. V was clipped by 6 bases and J by 4 bases, with 4 bases between them. The CDR3 nucleotides are TGCAGTGCGTTAAAAAACATTCAGTACTTC. This encodes CSALKNIQYF.

The CDR3 region is CASSRHYANYGYTF. CDR3 nucleotides: TGTGCCAGCAGTCGACATTACGCTAACTATGGCTACACCTTC. The rearrangement uses TRBV27 and TRBJ1-2; D unresolved. The germline V and J ends were trimmed by 5 bases and 0 bases, with 10 bases remaining between them. The CDR3 totals 14 residues. The germline gives CDR1 MNHEY, CDR2 SMNVEV (reference sequence).

The chain couples TRBV3-1 (or the pseudogene TRBV3-2) to TRBJ2-7; D might be TRBD1 (6 bases). CDR3 length: 14 residues. Germline assignment: CDR1 LGHDT and CDR2 YNNKEL (reference sequence). V gave up 0 bases and J gave up 2 bases, with 8 bases separating them. The CDR3: CASSQDRGAYEQYF. The CDR3 nucleotides are TGTGCCAGCAGCCAAGACAGGGGTGCCTACGAGCAGTACTTC.

CDR3 DNA: TGTGCCTGGTCTGCGGGAGGGCCTGTCGGGGAGCTGTTTTTT. Its translation: CAWSAGGPVGELFF. V usage is TRBV30 and J usage is TRBJ2-2; TRBD2 aligns across 9 bases. Trimming took 5 bases from V and 7 from J; bases not matched to a gene: 8. CDR3 length equals 14 residues. Germline V gives CDR1 GTSNPN, CDR2 SVGIG (reference sequence). Using reference TRBV30 and TRBJ2-2 for the parts outside the CDR3, the full variable domain is SQTIHQWPATLVQPVGSPLSLECTVEGTSNPNLYWYRQAAGRGLQLLFYSVGIGQISSEVPQNLSASRPQDRQFILSSKKLLLSDSGFYLCAWSAGGPVGELFFGEGSRLTVL.

The chain employs TRBV19 and TRBJ1-3; weak D call: TRBD1 (5 bases). Germline assignment: CDR1 LNHDA and CDR2 SQIVND (reference sequence). The V end lost 4 bases, the J end lost 4 bases, and 11 bases lay between the germline ends. This CDR3 is built from 14 residues. The CDR3, as DNA: TGTGCCAGTAGTAGGGGCTGGGTGGGAAACACCATATATTTT. Amino acid sequence: CASSRGWVGNTIYF.

J is TRBJ2-3 and V is TRBV5-6; tentative D call: TRBD1 (5 bases). With 0 bases removed from V and 4 bases from J, the gap between germline ends came to 9 bases. CDR1 is SGHDT and CDR2 is YYEEEE in the germline V gene. The CDR3 is 14 amino acids. CDR3 region: CASSLATVPDTQYF. CDR3 bases: TGTGCCAGCAGCTTGGCGACAGTCCCAGATACGCAGTATTTT.

The chain joins TRBV7-9 to TRBJ1-1; tentatively, D is TRBD1 (5 bases). With 3 bases removed from V and 4 bases from J, the gap between germline ends came to 18 bases. The length of the CDR3 is 16 residues. CDR1 and CDR2 from the germline V gene are SEHNR and FQNEAQ (reference sequence). The chain's CDR3 is CASSFALARGVTEAFF. The CDR3 DNA sequence: TGTGCCAGCAGCTTTGCGTTGGCTCGGGGGGTCACTGAAGCTTTCTTT.

The J gene is TRBJ2-3, the V gene TRBV7-3, with TRBD2 matching over 11 bases. V trimming: 1 base; J trimming: 3 bases; junction bases outside the gene matches: 3. Germline lookup yields CDR1 SGHTA and CDR2 FQGTGA. The CDR3 length is 16 residues. Here the CDR3 reads CASSLRPSGRTDTQYF. The CDR3 region has the DNA TGTGCCAGCAGCTTAAGACCTAGCGGGAGGACAGATACGCAGTATTTT.

The chain combines TRBV7-2 with TRBJ1-2; tentative D call: TRBD1 (6 bases). Between the trimmed V and J ends, which lost 10 bases and 3 bases, there was a span of 15 bases. The germline CDR1 and CDR2 sequences are SGHTA and FQGNSA. The CDR3 length is 13 residues. The CDR3 DNA reads TGTGCCATAGGACAGCGGGGCGACTATGGCTACACCTTC. Translating gives CAIGQRGDYGYTF.

The chain carries TRBV11-3 and TRBJ1-6; the D is unclear. The CDR3 is 15 amino acids. Trimming took off 7 bases at V and 1 base at J, with 11 bases between the two ends. The germline V gene encodes CDR1 SGHNT and CDR2 YENEEA. The chain's CDR3 is CASTPARSYNSPLHF. In DNA form, the CDR3 reads TGTGCCAGCACCCCCGCGCGGTCCTATAATTCACCCCTCCACTTT.

V and J are TRBV4-2 and TRBJ1-6, with D perhaps matching TRBD1 (6 bases). CDR3 size: 15 residues. Germline CDR1 reads LGHNA; CDR2 reads YNFKEQ. The germline V and J ends were trimmed by 2 bases and 7 bases, with 12 bases remaining between them. Here the CDR3 reads CASSQSAGENSPLHF. CDR3 DNA: TGTGCCAGCAGCCAATCTGCAGGGGAAAATTCACCCCTCCACTTT.

This chain joins TRBV5-5 and TRBJ1-5; D is ambiguous. V shed 5 bases and J shed 1 base, with 13 bases lying between them. This CDR3 is built from 15 residues. CDR1 and CDR2 from the germline V gene are SGHKS and YYEKEE (reference sequence). CDR3 region: CASRPVELSNQPQHF. CDR3 sequence (DNA): TGTGCCAGCAGACCCGTCGAGTTGAGCAATCAGCCCCAGCATTTT.

This chain connects TRBV18 to TRBJ2-1; possibly TRBD2 for D (6 bases). This CDR3 has 14 residues. Germline V gene lookup returns CDR1 KGHSH and CDR2 LQKENI. V dropped 2 bases and J dropped 6 bases, with 11 bases sitting between them. The CDR3 loop is CASSPGGGLNEQFF. CDR3 coding DNA: TGTGCCAGCTCACCAGGTGGAGGGCTCAATGAGCAGTTCTTC.

The gene calls are TRBV4-3 and TRBJ2-1; no firm D call. The V and J ends lost 2 bases and 9 bases respectively, with 14 bases between them. The CDR3 runs to 14 residues. Looked up from germline, CDR1 is LGHNA and CDR2 is YSLEER. In DNA, the CDR3 is TGCGCCAGCAGCCAAAATACAGCCTTCGGTGAGCAGTTCTTC. Encoded protein: CASSQNTAFGEQFF.

This chain uses TRBV28 with TRBJ1-2; D uncertain. The CDR3 spans 16 residues. Trimming removed 4 bases from V and 2 bases from J, with 17 bases in between. The germline CDR1 and CDR2 sequences are MDHEN and SYDVKM. Written as DNA, the CDR3 is TGTGCCAGCAGTTGGGAGTACTATCCCACCAACTATGGCTACACCTTC. This translates into CASSWEYYPTNYGYTF.

The chain combines TRBV15 with TRBJ1-2, with 9 nucleotides matching TRBD1. Germline-derived CDR1 and CDR2 are LNHNV and YYDKDF (reference sequence). This CDR3 is 16 amino acids long. V lost 3 bases, J lost 8 bases, and 13 bases stayed unmatched. CDR3: CATSSVGGQGSFGYTF. CDR3 DNA sequence: TGTGCCACCAGCAGCGTGGGGGGACAGGGCTCGTTCGGCTACACCTTC.

V is TRBV4-1 and J is TRBJ1-6; TRBD1 is a possible D gene (6 bases). Germline assignment: CDR1 MGHRA and CDR2 YSYEKL. The V and J ends lost 6 bases and 0 bases respectively, with 9 bases between them. The CDR3 has 15 residues. The CDR3 reads CASREGGSYNSPLHF. The CDR3 DNA sequence: TGCGCCAGCAGAGAAGGGGGCTCCTATAATTCACCCCTCCACTTT.

The gene calls are TRBV7-9 and TRBJ2-2; 9 nucleotides line up with TRBD1. The CDR3 runs 16 residues. The junction had 4 bases not matched to a gene; V was cut back by 5 bases and J by 0 bases. Germline V gene sequence: CDR1 SEHNR, CDR2 FQNEAQ (reference sequence). The CDR3 DNA follows: TGTGCCAGCAGCAACGGACAGGGGCCGAACACCGGGGAGCTGTTTTTT. Residues: CASSNGQGPNTGELFF.

The chain joins TRBV6-1 to TRBJ1-2, with D possibly being TRBD1 (5 bases). CDR1 and CDR2 from the germline V gene are MNHNS and SASEGT. V was pared by 2 bases and J by 5 bases, with 21 bases between. The CDR3 runs to 17 residues. The CDR3 reads CASSELNGEGRRYGYTF. In DNA, the CDR3 is TGTGCCAGCAGTGAATTAAATGGGGAGGGGCGCAGGTATGGCTACACCTTC.